This TCR beta chain was identified in a study of Ad26.COV2.S vaccination and SARS-CoV-2 variants. About the study: Intramuscular Ad26.COV2.S at 5x10^10 or 1x10^11 viral particles. Study-level points and caveats: Analyses of TCR breadth and depth may have underestimated total T cell responses.

Germline-derived CDR1 and CDR2 are SGHNT and YYREEE (reference sequence). J lost 5 bases, V lost 3 bases, and 2 bases had no gene match. The CDR3 runs 13 residues. Sequenced by immunoSEQ multiplex PCR; TCRdb stores in-frame clones only, minus some. The table lists 300,000 to 350,000 clones, roughly 90% of them singletons, with 4.5% to 5.5% in the top ten. Points on this clone: Its matching antigen is unknown.

Sample treatment: around 19 received Ad26.COV2.S at low or high dose, single or two shots; five or six received placebo; per-sample allocation not given. The study sampled participants on day 63 after the first vaccine or placebo injection. It was an adult aged 18-55 years in Boston who was the donor. The receptor was isolated from a person aged 18-60 years who received the Ad26.COV2.S COVID-19 vaccine or a placebo. The sequencing used peripheral blood, collected in a trial of Ad26.COV2.S vaccine versus placebo. V is TRBV5-4 and J is TRBJ2-1, with 7 bases aligning to TRBD1. The CDR3 here is CASSSGQNNEQFF. The CDR3 DNA reads as TGTGCCAGCAGCTCGGGACAGAACAATGAGCAGTTCTTC. Looking up the rest from reference TRBV5-4 and TRBJ2-1 gives the full variable domain: ETGVTQSPTHLIKTRGQQVTLRCSSQSGHNTVSWYQQALGQGPQFIFQYYREEENGRGNFPPRFSGLQFPNYSSELNVNALELDDSALYLCASSSGQNNEQFFGPGTRLTVL.